Each of the 22 T cell receptor beta chains below was sequenced from the same sample in a study of T cells in Graves' hyperthyroidism and ophthalmopathy. TCR beta CDR3 regions were amplified from RNA. The TCR CDR3 first-round RT-PCR relied on the HTBI primer set. TCRdb re-derived calls from the multiplex PCR reads in MiXCR, one entry per CDR3 protein. The top ten clones hold about 53% of a sample with 300,000 or so distinct CDR3 sequences, 15% to 20% of them seen once. The sample consisted of blood. These receptors were collected from a woman aged 45-65 years with Graves' hyperthyroidism.

This clonotype showed up many times. This chain connects TRBV2 to TRBJ1-1; possibly TRBD1 for D (5 bases). V was clipped by 2 bases and J by 3 bases, with 10 bases between them. CDR1 and CDR2 from the germline V gene are SNHLY and FYNNEI. The CDR3 extends over 14 amino acids. CDR3 sequence reads: CASSEWGPDTEAFF. DNA of the CDR3: TGTGCCAGCAGTGAATGGGGACCGGACACTGAAGCTTTCTTT.

This clonotype was counted at least ten times. The J gene is TRBJ2-3, the V gene TRBV2; 11 bases agree with TRBD2. The CDR3 spans 15 residues. Germline V gives CDR1 SNHLY, CDR2 FYNNEI. J was trimmed by 3 bases and V by 7 bases; bases with no gene match: 6. The CDR3 region is CASTGTSGITDTQYF. CDR3 in DNA: TGTGCCAGCACTGGGACTAGCGGAATAACAGATACGCAGTATTTT.

This clonotype has more than one count but fewer than ten. The chain carries TRBV5-8 and TRBJ2-3; D may correspond to TRBD1 or TRBD2 (5 bases each). Germline V gene data show CDR1 as SGHTS and CDR2 as YDEGEE. Trimming removed 6 bases at V and 5 bases at J, with 19 bases between. CDR3 length: 15 amino acids. The CDR3 is CASNLAQGVKDTQYF. DNA of the CDR3: TGTGCCAGCAATCTGGCCCAGGGAGTGAAAGATACGCAGTATTTT.

There are many counts of this clonotype. The V call is TRBV2, the J call TRBJ1-5; D is uncertain. In germline, CDR1 is SNHLY, CDR2 FYNNEI. The CDR3 length is 16 residues. The V and J ends lost 4 bases and 2 bases respectively, with 15 bases between them. The CDR3 nucleotides read TGTGCCAGCAGTGCTAGAGAAGGATGGGGCAATCAGCCCCAGCATTTT. Its protein is CASSAREGWGNQPQHF.

This chain connects TRBV29-1 to TRBJ2-7, with D possibly matching TRBD2 (6 bases). V was trimmed by 0 bases and J by 3 bases, leaving 9 bases between them. Germline CDR1 is SQVTM and CDR2 is ANQGSEA. The CDR3 is 13 residues long. The CDR3 DNA follows: TGCAGCGTTGAAGATCGGGGAGGCTACGAGCAGTACTTC. Translating gives CSVEDRGGYEQYF.

This clonotype has more than one count but fewer than ten. The chain carries TRBV29-1 and TRBJ1-2, with 10 nucleotides matching TRBD1. The CDR3 is 13 residues long. V lost 7 bases and J lost 6; bases outside the gene matches: 8. Per the germline V gene, CDR1 is SQVTM and CDR2 is ANQGSEA. Here the CDR3 reads CSARQGATHGYTF. The CDR3 nucleotides read TGCAGCGCCCGACAGGGGGCAACGCATGGCTACACCTTC.

This chain uses TRBV6-1 with TRBJ2-7, with 11 bases fitting TRBD2. The J segment lost 2 bases and the V segment lost 6 bases, leaving 3 bases of the junction unmatched. Germline V gene data show CDR1 as MNHNS and CDR2 as SASEGT. The CDR3 covers 14 residues. CDR3: CASRGTSGPYEQYF. Here the CDR3 DNA reads TGTGCCAGCAGAGGGACTAGCGGACCCTACGAGCAGTACTTC.

This clonotype turned up a few times. The rearrangement uses TRBV19 and TRBJ2-1, with TRBD2 identical over 10 bases. The V gene's germline CDR1 is LNHDA and CDR2 SQIVND (reference sequence). J was trimmed by 6 bases and V by 5 bases; bases with no gene match: 10. This CDR3 spans 16 amino acids. CDR3 DNA: TGTGCCAGTAGTCCATCACTGATAGCGGGGGGCAATGAGCAGTTCTTC. It yields the protein CASSPSLIAGGNEQFF.

This clonotype was counted a few times. The rearrangement links TRBV28 to TRBJ2-2, with no clear D. Per the germline V gene, CDR1 is MDHEN and CDR2 is SYDVKM. Trimming cost V 3 bases and J 4 bases, with 6 bases left between them. CDR3 size: 13 residues. The CDR3 loop is CASSFLFTGELFF. The CDR3 DNA is TGTGCCAGCAGTTTTCTATTCACCGGGGAGCTGTTTTTT.

V usage is TRBV7-2 and J usage is TRBJ1-2; D is unclear. This CDR3 is 13 amino acids long. V lost 5 bases and J 8 bases, leaving 15 bases between the germline ends. Germline CDR1 and CDR2: SGHTA and FQGNSA. CDR3 protein: CASSPNFGDGYTF. The CDR3 DNA reads TGTGCCAGCAGCCCCAATTTCGGCGACGGCTACACCTTC. Combining the CDR3 with reference TRBV7-2 and TRBJ1-2 gives the whole variable domain GAGVSQSPSNKVTEKGKDVELRCDPISGHTALYWYRQSLGQGLEFLIYFQGNSAPDKSGLPSDRFSAERTGGSVSTLTIQRTQQEDSAVYLCASSPNFGDGYTFGSGTRLTVV.

This clonotype was found a few times. CDR3: CATSDPGTGGEGTQYF. CDR3 in DNA: TGTGCCACCAGTGATCCCGGGACAGGGGGCGAGGGGACCCAGTACTTC. The V gene is TRBV24-1, the J gene TRBJ2-5; 12 bases fit TRBD1. This CDR3 is 16 amino acids long. The V gene end was trimmed by 3 bases and the J gene end by 7 bases; junction bases not matched to a gene: 8. Looked up from germline, CDR1 is KGHDR and CDR2 is SFDVKD.

The chain employs TRBV5-4 and TRBJ2-5, with TRBD2 identical over 13 bases. The CDR3 is 16 residues long. V lost 4 bases to trimming and J lost 4 bases; unmatched junction nucleotides: 7. The germline gives CDR1 SGHNT, CDR2 YYREEE (reference sequence). The CDR3 loop reads CASSRLAGGGVETQYF. In DNA form, the CDR3 reads TGTGCCAGCAGCCGACTAGCGGGGGGAGGCGTAGAGACCCAGTACTTC.

The chain combines TRBV11-2 with TRBJ2-2; 7 nucleotides line up with TRBD2. This CDR3 contains 21 residues. The germline V gene encodes CDR1 SGHAT and CDR2 FQNNGV. Losses at the gene ends were 0 bases for V and 5 bases for J; bases not matched to a gene: 21. The CDR3 DNA is TGTGCCAGCAGCTTAGATTCCCTCGGGGCGTGGGCGGGAGTTTGGACCGGGGAGCTGTTTTTT. The encoded protein is CASSLDSLGAWAGVWTGELFF. Together with reference TRBV11-2 and TRBJ2-2, the CDR3 gives the full variable domain: EAGVAQSPRYKIIEKRQSVAFWCNPISGHATLYWYQQILGQGPKLLIQFQNNGVVDDSQLPKDRFSAERLKGVDSTLKIQPAKLEDSAVYLCASSLDSLGAWAGVWTGELFFGEGSRLTVL.

The sample holds many counts of this clonotype. The rearrangement joins TRBV12-3 or TRBV12-4 to TRBJ2-7, with 11 bases identical to TRBD1. Germline trimming cut 5 bases from V and 3 bases from J; bases unmatched to any gene: 6. This CDR3 contains 15 residues. CDR3 coding DNA: TGTGCCAGCAGTCCCGGGACAGGGGGTCGCTACGAGCAGTACGTC. It codes for CASSPGTGGRYEQYV.

This clonotype was seen repeatedly, ten times or more. The chain links TRBV3-1 to TRBJ2-1; 8 bases agree with TRBD2. The junction had 11 bases not matched to a gene; V was cut back by 4 bases and J by 9 bases. In germline, CDR1 is LGHDT, CDR2 YNNKEL (reference sequence). The CDR3 is 15 amino acids. The CDR3 DNA reads TGTGCCAGCAGCCCGCAAGCGGGGGCGCGGAGTGAGCAGTTCTTC. Amino acids: CASSPQAGARSEQFF.

The V and J genes are TRBV2 and TRBJ2-3; 10 nucleotides align to TRBD2. After removal of 8 bases from V and 2 bases from J, the junction contained 4 bases not matched to a gene. Germline-derived CDR1 and CDR2 are SNHLY and FYNNEI. This CDR3 has 14 residues. The CDR3 spells CASERGGYTDTQYF. CDR3 nucleotides: TGTGCCAGCGAGCGGGGGGGCTACACAGATACGCAGTATTTT.

The J gene is TRBJ2-2, the V gene TRBV5-1, with D possibly matching TRBD1 (6 bases). CDR3 size: 17 residues. Germline V gene data show CDR1 as SGHRS and CDR2 as YFSETQ. V lost 0 bases and J 3 bases, leaving 15 bases between the germline ends. For the CDR3, the DNA is TGCGCCAGCAGCTTGGCCAGGGGAACCCCACACACCGGGGAGCTGTTTTTT. Translating gives CASSLARGTPHTGELFF.

The chain joins TRBV9 to TRBJ2-3, with 8 bases aligning to TRBD2. Germline V lookup: CDR1 SGDLS, CDR2 YYNGEE. Trimming took 0 bases from V and 5 from J; bases not matched to a gene: 5. This CDR3 has 15 amino acids. This CDR3 is CASSVAGGAGDTQYF. Here the CDR3 DNA reads TGTGCCAGCAGCGTAGCCGGGGGGGCAGGAGATACGCAGTATTTT.

This clonotype came up a few times. This chain uses TRBV6-4 with TRBJ2-5; 11 bases line up with TRBD2. The CDR3 contains 14 residues. CDR1 is MRHNA and CDR2 is SNTAGT in the germline V gene. V lost 10 bases and J lost 2; bases outside the gene matches: 6. As DNA, the CDR3 is TGTGCCACCCCCGGGACTAGCGGACAAGAGACCCAGTACTTC. Protein sequence: CATPGTSGQETQYF.

The chain is built from TRBV6-2 or TRBV6-3 and TRBJ2-2; D remains unclear. Germline CDR1 reads MNHEY; CDR2 reads SVGEGT. The ends were cut back, 0 bases at V and 8 bases at J, with 10 bases in the middle. The CDR3 sequence is 14 residues long. The CDR3 here is CASSYSSPVGELFF. The DNA of the CDR3 is TGTGCCAGCAGTTACTCGTCTCCCGTGGGGGAGCTGTTTTTT.

The chain joins TRBV19 to TRBJ2-1; 8 bases are a match to TRBD1. This CDR3 spans 16 amino acids. Germline CDR1 LNHDA, CDR2 SQIVND (reference sequence). V shed 3 bases and J 3 bases; nucleotides not matched to a gene: 7. The CDR3 DNA follows: TGTGCCAGTAGTATTGTGGGACAGGAATTCTACAATGAGCAGTTCTTC. Encoded protein: CASSIVGQEFYNEQFF.

This clonotype was observed at least ten times. The chain is built from TRBV20-1 and TRBJ1-1, with D perhaps TRBD1 (6 bases). The CDR3 spans 12 residues. Germline V gene sequence: CDR1 DFQATT, CDR2 SNEGSKA (reference sequence). CDR3 DNA: TGCAGATCCAGGACAGAGAACACTGAAGCTTTCTTT. Translated: CRSRTENTEAFF.